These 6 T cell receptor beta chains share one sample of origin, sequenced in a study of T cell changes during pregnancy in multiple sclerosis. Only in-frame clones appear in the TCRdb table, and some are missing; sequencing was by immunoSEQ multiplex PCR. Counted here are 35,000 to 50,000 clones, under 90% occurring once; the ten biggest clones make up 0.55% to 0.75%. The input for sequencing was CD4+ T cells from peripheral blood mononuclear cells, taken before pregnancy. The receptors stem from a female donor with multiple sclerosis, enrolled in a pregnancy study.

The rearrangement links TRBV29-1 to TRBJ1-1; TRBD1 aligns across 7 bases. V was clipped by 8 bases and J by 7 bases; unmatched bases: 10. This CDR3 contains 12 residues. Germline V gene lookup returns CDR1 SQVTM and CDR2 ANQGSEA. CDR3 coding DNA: TGCAGCCACGAGCAGGGGGGAATTGAAGCTTTCTTT. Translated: CSHEQGGIEAFF.

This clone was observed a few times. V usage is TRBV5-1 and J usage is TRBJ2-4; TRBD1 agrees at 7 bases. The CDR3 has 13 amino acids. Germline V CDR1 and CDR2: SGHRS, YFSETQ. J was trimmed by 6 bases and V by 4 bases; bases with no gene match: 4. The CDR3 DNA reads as TGCGCCAGCAGCCTGGGACAGACAAACATTCAGTACTTC. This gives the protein CASSLGQTNIQYF.

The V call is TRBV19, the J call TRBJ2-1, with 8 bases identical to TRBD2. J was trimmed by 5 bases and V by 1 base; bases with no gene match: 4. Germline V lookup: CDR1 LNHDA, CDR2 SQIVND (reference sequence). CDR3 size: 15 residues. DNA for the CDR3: TGTGCCAGTAGTATAGGACTAGCGAATAACAATGAGCAGTTCTTC. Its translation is CASSIGLANNNEQFF. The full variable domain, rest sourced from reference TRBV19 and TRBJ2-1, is DGGITQSPKYLFRKEGQNVTLSCEQNLNHDAMYWYRQDPGQGLRLIYYSQIVNDFQKGDIAEGYSVSREKKESFPLTVTSAQKNPTAFYLCASSIGLANNNEQFFGPGTRLTVL.

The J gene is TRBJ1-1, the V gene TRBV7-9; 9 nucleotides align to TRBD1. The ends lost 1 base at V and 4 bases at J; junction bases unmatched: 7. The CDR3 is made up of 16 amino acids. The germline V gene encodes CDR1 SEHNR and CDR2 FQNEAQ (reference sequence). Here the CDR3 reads CASSLGPGTGTTEAFF. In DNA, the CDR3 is TGTGCCAGCAGCTTAGGTCCCGGGACAGGGACCACTGAAGCTTTCTTT.

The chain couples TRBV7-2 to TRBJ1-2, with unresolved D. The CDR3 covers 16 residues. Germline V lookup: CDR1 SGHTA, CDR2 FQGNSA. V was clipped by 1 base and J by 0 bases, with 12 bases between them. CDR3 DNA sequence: TGTGCCAGCAGCTTAGTCGCTGGAGGCCCTAACTATGGCTACACCTTC. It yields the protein CASSLVAGGPNYGYTF.

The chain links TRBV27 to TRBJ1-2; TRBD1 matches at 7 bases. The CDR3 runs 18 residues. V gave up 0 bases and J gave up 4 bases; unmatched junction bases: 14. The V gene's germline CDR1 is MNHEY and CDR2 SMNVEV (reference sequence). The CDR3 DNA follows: TGTGCCAGCAGTTTATCCACCTACCCGGGACAGAAGACCTATGGCTACACCTTC. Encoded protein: CASSLSTYPGQKTYGYTF.